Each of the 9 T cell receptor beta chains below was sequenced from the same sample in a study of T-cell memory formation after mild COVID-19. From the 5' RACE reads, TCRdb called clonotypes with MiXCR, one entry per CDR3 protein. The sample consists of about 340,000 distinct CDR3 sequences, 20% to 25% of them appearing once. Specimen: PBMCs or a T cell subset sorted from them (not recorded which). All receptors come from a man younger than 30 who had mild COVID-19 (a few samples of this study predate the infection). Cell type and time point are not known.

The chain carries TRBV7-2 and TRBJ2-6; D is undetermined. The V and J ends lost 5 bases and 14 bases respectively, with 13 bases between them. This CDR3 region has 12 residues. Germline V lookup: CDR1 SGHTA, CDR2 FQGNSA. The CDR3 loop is CASSRDIGILTF. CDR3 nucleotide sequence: TGTGCCAGCAGCCGAGATATTGGGATCCTGACTTTC.

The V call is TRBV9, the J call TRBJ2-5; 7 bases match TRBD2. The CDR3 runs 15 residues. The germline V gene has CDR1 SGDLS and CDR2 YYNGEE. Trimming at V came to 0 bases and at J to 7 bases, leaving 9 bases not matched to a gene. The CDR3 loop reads CASSVVGGPFGTQYF. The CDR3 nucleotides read TGTGCCAGCAGCGTAGTGGGAGGGCCGTTCGGGACCCAGTACTTC.

The DNA for the CDR3 is TGTGCCAGCAGTTCTAGCGGGGGGGGCGACACCGGGGAGCTGTTTTTT. Translation gives CASSSSGGGDTGELFF. J is TRBJ2-2 and V is TRBV12-3 or TRBV12-4; 12 bases match TRBD2. This CDR3 has 16 residues. Trimming removed 4 bases from V and 3 bases from J; junction bases left unmatched: 3.

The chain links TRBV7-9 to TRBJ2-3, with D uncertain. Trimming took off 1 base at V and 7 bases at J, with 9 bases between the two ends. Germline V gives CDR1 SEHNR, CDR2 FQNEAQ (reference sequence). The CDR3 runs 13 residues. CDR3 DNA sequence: TGTGCCAGCAGCTTAGGGTTTCAGAATACGCAGTATTTT. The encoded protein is CASSLGFQNTQYF.

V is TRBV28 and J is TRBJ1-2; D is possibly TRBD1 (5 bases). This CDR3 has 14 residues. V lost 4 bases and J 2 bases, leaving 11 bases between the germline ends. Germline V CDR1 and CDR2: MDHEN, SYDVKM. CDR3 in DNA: TGTGCCAGCAGTTCCCCCCCAGGGAACTATGGCTACACCTTC. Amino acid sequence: CASSSPPGNYGYTF.

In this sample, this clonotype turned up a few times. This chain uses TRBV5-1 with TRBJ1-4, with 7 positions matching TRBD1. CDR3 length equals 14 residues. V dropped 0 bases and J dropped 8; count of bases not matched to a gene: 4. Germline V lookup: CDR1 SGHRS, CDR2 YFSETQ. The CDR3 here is CASSLGQGVEKLFF. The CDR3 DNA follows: TGCGCCAGCAGCTTGGGCCAGGGGGTGGAAAAACTGTTTTTT.

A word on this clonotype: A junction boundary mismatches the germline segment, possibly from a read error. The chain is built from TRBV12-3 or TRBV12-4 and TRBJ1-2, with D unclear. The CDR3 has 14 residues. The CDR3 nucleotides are TGTGACAGCAGTTCCCCGGGCTCCCCGGGGGGCTACACCTTC. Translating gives CDSSSPGSPGGYTF.

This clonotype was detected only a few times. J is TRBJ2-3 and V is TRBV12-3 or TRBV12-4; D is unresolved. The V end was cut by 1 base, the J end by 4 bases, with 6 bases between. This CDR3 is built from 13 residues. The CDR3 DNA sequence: TGTGCCAGCAGTTTAGGGGATGCAGATACGCAGTATTTT. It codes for CASSLGDADTQYF.

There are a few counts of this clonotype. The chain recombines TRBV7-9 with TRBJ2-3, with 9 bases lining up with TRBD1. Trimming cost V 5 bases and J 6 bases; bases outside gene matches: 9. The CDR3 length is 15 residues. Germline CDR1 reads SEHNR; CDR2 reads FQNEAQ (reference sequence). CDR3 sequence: CASSLIGTGFDTQYF. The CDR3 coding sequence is TGTGCCAGCAGCCTCATCGGGACAGGGTTTGATACGCAGTATTTT.